These 10 T cell receptor beta chains share one sample of origin, sequenced in a study of cytomegalovirus exposure and HLA in healthy donors. The PCR was carried out with 60 Vbeta primers and 13 Jbeta primers. Here immunoSEQ multiplex PCR was the method, and the copy in TCRdb shows in-frame clones only, minus some. The table shows about 100,000 clones, with about 80% occurring only once. The material sequenced was PBMCs. These receptors originate from a woman in her sixties in good health and CMV-seronegative.

This clone showed up just a few times. V gene TRBV19 combines with J gene TRBJ2-1; D is undetermined. CDR3 length equals 12 residues. The V gene's germline CDR1 is LNHDA and CDR2 SQIVND (reference sequence). V shed 1 base and J shed 7 bases, with 5 bases lying between them. The CDR3 DNA reads as TGTGCCAGTAGTATAGGTGTAAATGAGCAGTTCTTC. Translated: CASSIGVNEQFF.

This rearrangement joins TRBV29-1 to TRBJ2-2, with D tentatively TRBD1 (6 bases). Germline values: CDR1 SQVTM, CDR2 ANQGSEA. Deletions cut 5 bases from V and 1 base from J, with 8 bases between. The CDR3 spans 13 residues. DNA of the CDR3: TGCAGCGTTAGACAGGTGAACACCGGGGAGCTGTTTTTT. Its translation is CSVRQVNTGELFF.

The chain links TRBV27 to TRBJ2-2; TRBD1 aligns across 7 bases. V was clipped by 6 bases and J by 6 bases; unmatched bases: 7. Germline CDR1 MNHEY, CDR2 SMNVEV (reference sequence). The CDR3 sequence is 14 residues long. CDR3 sequence reads: CASSGRGSPGELFF. The CDR3 bases are TGTGCCAGCAGCGGCAGGGGGTCCCCCGGGGAGCTGTTTTTT.

This clone was counted a few times. The V call is TRBV19, the J call TRBJ1-1, with D possibly TRBD1 on 6 matching bases. This CDR3 region has 13 residues. CDR1 is LNHDA, CDR2 SQIVND, per germline (reference sequence). Trimming shortened V by 6 bases and J by 1 base, and 9 bases separated the two germline ends. CDR3 DNA sequence: TGTGCCAGTAGCCCGACAGGGAACACTGAAGCTTTCTTT. It codes for CASSPTGNTEAFF.

This clone occurred once. The chain couples TRBV13 to TRBJ2-1; 8 bases match TRBD2. CDR1 and CDR2 (germline): PRHDT, FYEKMQ (reference sequence). V was pared by 4 bases and J by 1 base, with 12 bases of the junction left unmatched. The CDR3 runs to 18 residues. The CDR3 region is CASSSLGREDSSYNEQFF. In nucleotides, the CDR3 is TGTGCCAGCAGCTCCTTGGGGCGGGAGGACTCATCCTACAATGAGCAGTTCTTC.

The V call is TRBV11-2, the J call TRBJ2-7; 8 nucleotides agree with TRBD2. The germline V gene encodes CDR1 SGHAT and CDR2 FQNNGV. Losses at the gene ends were 8 bases for V and 0 bases for J; bases not matched to a gene: 6. The length of the CDR3 is 14 residues. DNA of the CDR3: TGTGCCAGCCAATCGACTAGCGCCTCCTACGAGCAGTACTTC. Translation: CASQSTSASYEQYF.

This clone was seen a handful of times. This chain links TRBV19 with TRBJ1-2, with D tentatively TRBD1 (5 bases). The length of the CDR3 is 14 residues. Trimming removed 7 bases from V and 7 bases from J, with 19 bases in between. Per the germline V gene, CDR1 is LNHDA and CDR2 is SQIVND (reference sequence). CDR3 protein: CASTLGGGSGGYTF. The CDR3 nucleotides read TGTGCCAGTACCCTAGGCGGGGGTAGCGGTGGCTACACCTTC.

V and J are TRBV9 and TRBJ2-1; 8 bases fit TRBD2. CDR1 and CDR2 from the germline V gene are SGDLS and YYNGEE. V shed 0 bases, J shed 5 bases, and the junction held 10 bases outside the gene matches. The CDR3 runs to 17 residues. Here the CDR3 DNA reads TGTGCCAGCAGCGTAGCGAAGACTAGCGATGAGGACAATGAGCAGTTCTTC. It codes for CASSVAKTSDEDNEQFF. The complete variable domain, with remaining parts taken from reference TRBV9 and TRBJ2-1, reads DSGVTQTPKHLITATGQRVTLRCSPRSGDLSVYWYQQSLDQGLQFLIQYYNGEERAKGNILERFSAQQFPDLHSELNLSSLELGDSALYFCASSVAKTSDEDNEQFFGPGTRLTVL.

The table lists this clone with a few counts. The CDR3 region has the DNA TGTGCCAGCAGCCCCCAGGGAGGCGTTAATGAAAAACTGTTTTTT. This gives the protein CASSPQGGVNEKLFF. The chain is built from TRBV7-8 and TRBJ1-4; perhaps TRBD1 as D (5 bases). Germline V gene sequence: CDR1 SGHVS, CDR2 FQNEAQ. The V end lost 5 bases, the J end lost 4 bases, and 14 bases lay between the germline ends. The CDR3 runs to 15 residues.

This rearrangement joins TRBV7-2 to TRBJ2-7, with D tentatively TRBD2 (7 bases). This CDR3 has 15 amino acids. Germline-derived CDR1 and CDR2 are SGHTA and FQGNSA. With 0 bases removed from V and 2 bases from J, the gap between germline ends came to 11 bases. The CDR3 region has the DNA TGTGCCAGCAGCTTAGCGGGGGGGCCCGCCTACGAGCAGTACTTC. It is translated as CASSLAGGPAYEQYF. The full variable domain, rest sourced from reference TRBV7-2 and TRBJ2-7, is GAGVSQSPSNKVTEKGKDVELRCDPISGHTALYWYRQSLGQGLEFLIYFQGNSAPDKSGLPSDRFSAERTGGSVSTLTIQRTQQEDSAVYLCASSLAGGPAYEQYFGPGTRLTVT.